These 18 T cell receptor beta chains originate from one sample sequenced in a study of shared clonotypes between healthy human individuals. Profiling relied on immunoSEQ multiplex PCR, and the TCRdb table lists in-frame clones only, not all of them. The sample has just over 2,000,000 clones; about 95% are singletons. Sequenced sample: naive CD4+ T cells sorted from blood. This sample's subset: CD45RA+ positively selected. All receptors come from a man between 18 and 29 years old in good health.

This chain connects TRBV30 to TRBJ1-4, with D tentatively TRBD1 (6 bases). V was pared by 7 bases and J by 5 bases, with 14 bases between. CDR3 length: 13 residues. Germline CDR1 reads GTSNPN; CDR2 reads SVGIG (reference sequence). The CDR3 DNA follows: TGTGCCTCTGGACAGCGCAAAAATGAAAAACTGTTTTTT. Amino acid sequence: CASGQRKNEKLFF.

As for this clone: Other DNA sequences within the sample encode an identical CDR3. The genes are TRBV18 and TRBJ2-5; D not certain. Between the trimmed V and J ends, which lost 4 bases and 3 bases, there was a span of 3 bases. Germline values: CDR1 KGHSH, CDR2 LQKENI. The CDR3 contains 11 residues. The CDR3, as DNA: TGTGCCAGCTCACGGGAAGAGACCCAGTACTTC. Translating gives CASSREETQYF.

V and J are TRBV6-5 and TRBJ2-7; 8 bases match TRBD2. The CDR3 is made up of 15 amino acids. CDR1 and CDR2 (germline): MNHEY, SVGAGI. V shed 5 bases and J 3 bases; nucleotides not matched to a gene: 9. CDR3 in amino acids: CASSRSGTSLYEQYF. In nucleotides, the CDR3 is TGTGCCAGCAGTCGTAGCGGGACATCACTCTACGAGCAGTACTTC.

V is TRBV7-2 and J is TRBJ2-7; D uncertain. V was pared by 5 bases and J by 1 base, with 12 bases between. CDR3 size: 14 residues. Per germline, CDR1 SGHTA and CDR2 FQGNSA. CDR3 sequence reads: CASSRQLNSYEQYF. As DNA, the CDR3 is TGTGCCAGCAGCCGTCAACTTAATTCCTACGAGCAGTACTTC.

The chain couples TRBV7-8 to TRBJ2-7; maybe TRBD2 (6 bases). The CDR3 consists of 16 residues. Trimming removed 4 bases from V and 1 base from J, with 17 bases in between. Germline V gene lookup returns CDR1 SGHVS and CDR2 FQNEAQ. CDR3 residues: CASSSVGGIASYEQYF. The CDR3 coding sequence is TGTGCCAGCAGCTCGGTGGGCGGGATAGCTTCCTACGAGCAGTACTTC.

This clone turned up a few times. The J gene is TRBJ2-3, the V gene TRBV19; no reliable D call. Trimming stripped 10 bases from V and 4 bases from J, with 15 bases between. CDR1 LNHDA and CDR2 SQIVND come from the germline V gene (reference sequence). The CDR3 loop spans 13 amino acids. This chain's CDR3 is CATLHETADTQYF. The CDR3 coding sequence is TGTGCCACCCTACATGAGACCGCAGATACGCAGTATTTT.

The CDR3 region is CAWSVRLGQFYEQYF. CDR3 nucleotides: TGTGCCTGGAGTGTACGGTTGGGACAATTCTACGAGCAGTACTTC. The J gene is TRBJ2-7, the V gene TRBV30, with D perhaps TRBD1 (6 bases). This CDR3 has 15 amino acids. Germline values: CDR1 GTSNPN, CDR2 SVGIG (reference sequence). Trimming shortened V by 0 bases and J by 3 bases, and 15 bases separated the two germline ends.

V and J are TRBV14 and TRBJ2-3, with 13 nucleotides matching TRBD2. Germline V gene sequence: CDR1 SGHDN, CDR2 FVKESK. The CDR3 sequence is 18 residues long. V dropped 1 base and J dropped 6; count of bases not matched to a gene: 10. The CDR3 loop is CASSQVYRTSGSGDTQYF. The DNA for the CDR3 is TGTGCCAGCAGCCAAGTCTACCGGACTAGCGGGAGCGGGGATACGCAGTATTTT. The full variable domain, its missing parts supplied by reference TRBV14 and TRBJ2-3, is EAGVTQFPSHSVIEKGQTVTLRCDPISGHDNLYWYRRVMGKEIKFLLHFVKESKQDESGMPNNRFLAERTGGTYSTLKVQPAELEDSGVYFCASSQVYRTSGSGDTQYFGPGTRLTVL.

The chain links TRBV7-9 to TRBJ1-2; tentative D call: TRBD1 (6 bases). CDR3 length equals 14 residues. V lost 7 bases to trimming and J lost 7 bases, with 19 bases between them. Germline V lookup: CDR1 SEHNR, CDR2 FQNEAQ (reference sequence). Written as DNA, the CDR3 is TGTGCCAGCATAAAAGGGGACAAAGGATCTGGCTACACCTTC. Its protein product is CASIKGDKGSGYTF. Complete variable domain (other parts from reference TRBV7-9 and TRBJ1-2): DTGVSQNPRHKITKRGQNVTFRCDPISEHNRLYWYRQTLGQGPEFLTYFQNEAQLEKSRLLSDRFSAERPKGSFSTLEIQRTEQGDSAMYLCASIKGDKGSGYTFGSGTRLTVV.

The chain uses TRBV14 and TRBJ1-3; TRBD1 is a possible D gene (6 bases). The germline V and J ends were trimmed by 4 bases and 1 base, with 17 bases remaining between them. Germline loops: CDR1 SGHDN, CDR2 FVKESK. The CDR3 contains 17 residues. This CDR3 is CASSRVQGTLSGNTIYF. The CDR3 region has the DNA TGTGCCAGCAGCCGCGTACAGGGAACCCTGTCTGGAAACACCATATATTTT.

Written as DNA, the CDR3 is TGTGCCAGCAGCCCCGGACAGGCCATTAAATCCGGTAATGAAAAACTGTTTTTT. It codes for CASSPGQAIKSGNEKLFF. The rearrangement uses TRBV28 and TRBJ1-4; TRBD1 matches at 7 bases. Germline V CDR1 and CDR2: MDHEN, SYDVKM. The junction had 17 bases not matched to a gene; V was cut back by 6 bases and J by 4 bases. The CDR3 consists of 18 residues.

V is TRBV9 and J is TRBJ1-2; D not resolved. The CDR3 is 13 residues long. V gave up 0 bases and J gave up 4 bases, with 7 bases separating them. From germline, CDR1 is SGDLS and CDR2 YYNGEE. CDR3 in amino acids: CASSVEPSYGYTF. The CDR3 region has the DNA TGTGCCAGCAGCGTAGAGCCTAGCTATGGCTACACCTTC.

CDR3 amino acids: CASRDSGTGVEKLFF. DNA of the CDR3: TGTGCCAGCAGAGATTCCGGGACAGGGGTTGAAAAACTGTTTTTT. V and J are TRBV6-5 and TRBJ1-4, with 10 nucleotides matching TRBD1. This CDR3 is built from 15 residues. J lost 7 bases, V lost 6 bases, and 8 bases had no gene match. Per the germline V gene, CDR1 is MNHEY and CDR2 is SVGAGI.

The genes are TRBV27 and TRBJ1-6; 7 positions match TRBD1. J was trimmed by 9 bases and V by 0 bases; bases with no gene match: 8. This CDR3 has 16 residues. Looked up from germline, CDR1 is MNHEY and CDR2 is SMNVEV (reference sequence). As DNA, the CDR3 is TGTGCCAGCAGTTTATCGTTAACAGGGGAGAGTTCACCCCTCCACTTT. It specifies CASSLSLTGESSPLHF.

Turning to this clone: A read error may explain this, as a much larger clone is one base away. This sample includes further DNA sequences coding for the same CDR3. V and J are TRBV30 and TRBJ1-4; D is unresolved. Trimming cost V 2 bases and J 4 bases, with 11 bases left between them. The CDR3 sequence is 14 residues long. In germline, CDR1 is GTSNPN, CDR2 SVGIG (reference sequence). This CDR3 reads CAWSRSVLNEKLFF. The CDR3 DNA reads as TGTGCCTGGAGTCGATCGGTACTTAATGAAAAACTGTTTTTT.

The chain carries TRBV5-4 and TRBJ1-2; D is uncertain. Trimming took off 4 bases at V and 4 bases at J, with 14 bases between the two ends. The germline V gene encodes CDR1 SGHNT and CDR2 YYREEE (reference sequence). The CDR3 sequence is 14 residues long. The chain's CDR3 is CASSLTTAPYGYTF. CDR3 DNA: TGTGCCAGCAGCCTTACAACAGCTCCCTATGGCTACACCTTC. Using reference TRBV5-4 and TRBJ1-2 for the parts outside the CDR3, the full variable domain is ETGVTQSPTHLIKTRGQQVTLRCSSQSGHNTVSWYQQALGQGPQFIFQYYREEENGRGNFPPRFSGLQFPNYSSELNVNALELDDSALYLCASSLTTAPYGYTFGSGTRLTVV.

This clone was seen once. Other nucleotide sequences from this sample produce the same CDR3. This chain's CDR3 is CASSQEPGSYEQYF. In nucleotides, the CDR3 is TGCGCCAGCAGCCAAGAACCAGGGAGCTACGAGCAGTACTTC. The rearrangement uses TRBV4-3 and TRBJ2-7, with D tentatively TRBD1 or TRBD2 (5 bases each). V was clipped by 0 bases and J by 3 bases, with 9 bases between them. CDR3 length equals 14 residues. The V gene's germline CDR1 is LGHNA and CDR2 YSLEER.

The CDR3 DNA follows: TGTGCCAGCACCTATCCAGGGGTTAGCAATCAGCCCCAGCATTTT. Amino acids: CASTYPGVSNQPQHF. The genes are TRBV28 and TRBJ1-5, with D perhaps matching TRBD1 (6 bases). This CDR3 comprises 15 residues. V was trimmed by 7 bases and J by 0 bases, leaving 13 bases between them. CDR1 MDHEN and CDR2 SYDVKM come from the germline V gene.